This TCR beta chain was identified during a study of blood T cell repertoires in COVID-19. The V gene lost 0 bases and the J gene lost 3 bases, with 9 bases spanning the gap. Germline-derived CDR1 and CDR2 are LNHNV and YYDKDF (reference sequence). The CDR3 loop spans 14 amino acids. As originally analysed: Estimation of nucleated cell counts was performed using reference gene primer amplification. TCRdb's table, derived via immunoSEQ multiplex PCR, lists solely in-frame clones and lacks some. V and J calls and clone size are as listed in that table; D and trimming were resolved from the DNA. The sample lists approximately 94,000 clones, approximately 80% seen once, with approximately 24% in the top ten.

The gene calls are TRBV15 and TRBJ2-7; no firm D call. The sample was peripheral blood. The origin of this receptor is a human donor in a cohort sampled during active COVID-19. CDR3 DNA: TGTGCCACCAGCAGAGAGCGAGCGAGCTACGAGCAGTACTTC. It yields the protein CATSRERASYEQYF.